The TCR beta chain under discussion was sequenced for a study of CD8 T cells in ankylosing spondylitis (dated by TCRdb to about 2017). About the study as a whole: The study profiled T cell receptor beta repertoires in healthy donors and ankylosing spondylitis patients to find disease-linked TCR variants. The full study cohort was made up of 25 ankylosing spondylitis patients and 108 healthy donors. Samples of peripheral blood were taken, and for ankylosing spondylitis patients, synovial fluid was collected as well.

About this clonotype: Its antigen has not been determined. No base qualities exist here, and no much larger clone lies one base off it.

The research as a whole found: In peripheral blood, the disease-linked clones were found at relatively low frequencies and had a CD8+ phenotype. Some TCR beta motif variants had previously been reported in synovial fluid and blood of reactive arthritis patients, which suggested common disease-initiation mechanisms. A TCR beta motif made up of seven or eight highly homologous amino acid variants appeared to be characteristic of blood from ankylosing spondylitis patients. Significant enrichment of the disease-linked clones was reported in matched synovial fluid samples from ankylosing spondylitis patients.

V lost 3 bases and J lost 6 bases, and the count of bases not matched to a germline gene is 10. The CDR3 runs 16 residues from the cysteine to the phenylalanine. Only CDR3 DNA remains: 48 bases, in frame from the first base. In the germline V gene (reference sequence), CDR1 corresponds to DFQATT and CDR2 to SNEGSKA. Instrument on record: Illumina HiSeq 2500. Quantitative 5'-RACE with molecular barcodes was used to prepare TCR beta libraries. Processing in the source paper ran as follows. Disease-linked TCR variants were identified with a new computational method built on a probabilistic model of VDJ rearrangement. TCRdb reworked the public reads: Q25 trimming with fastp, MiXCR clone assembly, productive beta chains retained. Duplicate CDR3 protein sequences are folded into a single record with the most common DNA and genes. These V and J calls are TCRdb output, not the study's own analysis. Recorded for this sample are roughly 700,000 distinct CDR3 sequences; 15% to 20% of them occurred a single time. Jointly, the top ten make up under 20% of the sample.

Sequences were obtained from blood, either unsorted or a sorted T cell fraction (not recorded which). The receptor's source is a male donor with ankylosing spondylitis. The chain is assembled from TRBV20-1 and TRBJ2-2; TRBD1 agrees with 10 junctional bases. The nucleotide sequence is TGCAGTGCTAGTTGGGGGACAGGGGTTTTACCCGGGGAGCTGTTTTTT. The resulting protein is CSASWGTGVLPGELFF.